Following are 2 T cell receptor beta chains from one sample sequenced in a study of blood T cell repertoires in COVID-19. The method was immunoSEQ multiplex PCR; TCRdb's version includes in-frame clones alone and lacks a portion of them. The sample consists of 200,000 or so clones, around 89% of them appearing once. Specimen: PBMCs or T cells enriched from blood (not recorded which). The source is a woman in her twenties or thirties who had recovered from COVID-19.

This clone was picked up one time. The V gene is TRBV7-9, the J gene TRBJ2-7, with D possibly being TRBD1 (7 bases). The CDR3 covers 15 residues. CDR1 SEHNR and CDR2 FQNEAQ come from the germline V gene (reference sequence). The V end lost 1 base, the J end lost 3 bases, and 13 bases lay between the germline ends. CDR3 amino acids: CASSLVPGGHYEQYF. The CDR3 bases are TGTGCCAGCAGCTTAGTTCCAGGGGGGCACTACGAGCAGTACTTC.

The rearrangement links TRBV5-6 to TRBJ1-2, with 11 bases fitting TRBD1. The CDR3 has 16 amino acids. Germline assignment: CDR1 SGHDT and CDR2 YYEEEE. The V gene end was trimmed by 0 bases and the J gene end by 4 bases; junction bases not matched to a gene: 5. This chain's CDR3 is CASSLAGQGATYGYTF. CDR3 coding DNA: TGTGCCAGCAGCTTGGCCGGACAGGGGGCGACCTATGGCTACACCTTC.